This T cell receptor beta chain was identified during a study of shared clonotypes between healthy human individuals. CD45RO negativity and positive selection for CCR7 defined naive CD8 cells, a population that excluded terminally differentiated effector memory CD45RA+ cells. To note about this clone: The antigen is not known. At the DNA level, this CDR3 is encoded by other sequences in the same sample as well.

Overall study findings and caveats: Sharing of clonotypes among donors was expected to vary with sequencing depth.

The CDR3 has 16 amino acids. V lost 2 bases, J lost 4 bases, and 6 bases stayed unmatched. The germline CDR1 and CDR2 sequences are SGDLS and YYNGEE. Sequencing was performed with immunoSEQ multiplex PCR; in TCRdb, only in-frame clones are kept and a portion is missing. The sample shows 2 million or so clones, about 95% of them seen only once. The sequence came from a man in his late teens or twenties in good health. The chain has TRBV9 and TRBJ2-1, with 10 bases lining up with TRBD2. The sequencing input was naive CD8+ T cells sorted from blood. CDR3 DNA sequence: TGTGCCAGCAGCGTCGGGCTAGCGGGGGTTTACAATGAGCAGTTCTTC. Protein sequence: CASSVGLAGVYNEQFF.